These 28 T cell receptor beta chains share one sample of origin, sequenced in a study of cytomegalovirus exposure and HLA in healthy donors. The PCR had 60 Vbeta and 13 Jbeta primers. Assay used: immunoSEQ multiplex PCR; TCRdb lists only in-frame clones, some missing. The sample lists 75,000 to 100,000 clones, approximately 85% occurring once. Sequenced: PBMCs. The receptors stem from a middle-aged man in good health and CMV-seropositive.

This rearrangement joins TRBV18 to TRBJ1-2; 7 bases are a match to TRBD1. Germline-derived CDR1 and CDR2 are KGHSH and LQKENI. The CDR3 spans 14 residues. Losses at the gene ends were 4 bases for V and 5 bases for J; bases not matched to a gene: 7. CDR3 DNA sequence: TGTGCCAGCTCACTACAAGGGGGCTGGTATGGCTACACCTTC. This translates into CASSLQGGWYGYTF.

This clone appeared a few times. The genes are TRBV5-1 and TRBJ2-5; the D gene is possibly TRBD1 (6 bases). The CDR3 has 15 residues. V was pared by 3 bases and J by 5 bases, with 17 bases between. Germline loops: CDR1 SGHRS, CDR2 YFSETQ. CDR3 residues: CASSSRQQRGETQYF. The CDR3 nucleotides are TGCGCCAGCAGCTCCCGACAGCAGAGGGGGGAGACCCAGTACTTC. Supplemented by reference TRBV5-1 and TRBJ2-5, the full variable domain reads KAGVTQTPRYLIKTRGQQVTLSCSPISGHRSVSWYQQTPGQGLQFLFEYFSETQRNKGNFPGRFSGRQFSNSRSEMNVSTLELGDSALYLCASSSRQQRGETQYFGPGTRLLVL.

The rearrangement links TRBV15 to TRBJ1-2; D is perhaps TRBD1 (6 bases). The germline V and J ends were trimmed by 4 bases and 6 bases, with 12 bases remaining between them. The germline CDR1 and CDR2 sequences are LNHNV and YYDKDF (reference sequence). The CDR3 totals 13 residues. The CDR3 is CATSIDRWNGYTF. CDR3 nucleotides: TGTGCCACCAGCATTGACAGGTGGAATGGCTACACCTTC.

This clone was observed a single time. The chain carries TRBV18 and TRBJ2-7, with unresolved D. V dropped 3 bases and J dropped 3 bases, with 18 bases sitting between them. Germline loops: CDR1 KGHSH, CDR2 LQKENI. The CDR3 is 16 residues long. The CDR3 reads CASSPDRSAGIYEQYF. The CDR3, as DNA: TGTGCCAGCTCACCCGATAGGTCCGCAGGCATCTACGAGCAGTACTTC.

The DNA for the CDR3 is TGTGCCAGCAGCGAGCGACAGGGGCGGGCCTATGGCTACACCTTC. It encodes CASSERQGRAYGYTF. The rearrangement joins TRBV6-1 to TRBJ1-2; TRBD1 agrees at 8 bases. Looked up from germline, CDR1 is MNHNS and CDR2 is SASEGT. The ends lost 6 bases at V and 4 bases at J; junction bases unmatched: 10. The CDR3 contains 15 residues.

V is TRBV6-5 and J is TRBJ2-7, with TRBD2 as a possible D gene (6 bases). The germline CDR1 and CDR2 sequences are MNHEY and SVGAGI. V was pared by 6 bases and J by 3 bases, with 15 bases between. The CDR3 length is 14 residues. This chain's CDR3 is CASREGRGFYEQYF. The CDR3 DNA reads as TGTGCCAGCAGAGAGGGGCGGGGTTTCTACGAGCAGTACTTC.

The J gene is TRBJ2-1, the V gene TRBV25-1; tentative D call: TRBD1 (6 bases). Germline assignment: CDR1 MGHDK and CDR2 SYGVNS. This CDR3 region has 15 residues. Trimming stripped 10 bases from V and 4 bases from J, with 20 bases between. CDR3 coding DNA: TGTGCCACCCAACTATCCGGGACAAAGTACAATGAGCAGTTCTTC. Residues: CATQLSGTKYNEQFF.

V is TRBV19 and J is TRBJ1-5; 9 nucleotides match TRBD1. V gave up 7 bases and J gave up 5 bases; unmatched junction bases: 12. The germline gives CDR1 LNHDA, CDR2 SQIVND (reference sequence). The CDR3 extends over 16 amino acids. CDR3 DNA sequence: TGTGCCAGTAATGGAGTGGAACAGGGGGCGTATCAGCCCCAGCATTTT. This sequence encodes CASNGVEQGAYQPQHF.

The chain uses TRBV11-1 and TRBJ1-1; the D gene is possibly TRBD1 (5 bases). Germline V gives CDR1 SGHAT, CDR2 FQDESV (reference sequence). The CDR3 covers 15 residues. V was trimmed by 1 base and J by 2 bases, leaving 11 bases between them. CDR3: CASSLETAKNTEAFF. In DNA, the CDR3 is TGTGCCAGCAGCTTAGAGACAGCAAAAAACACTGAAGCTTTCTTT. The full variable domain, rest sourced from reference TRBV11-1 and TRBJ1-1, is EAEVAQSPRYKITEKSQAVAFWCDPISGHATLYWYRQILGQGPELLVQFQDESVVDDSQLPKDRFSAERLKGVDSTLKIQPAELGDSAMYLCASSLETAKNTEAFFGQGTRLTVV.

This clone has more than one count but fewer than ten. This sequence joins TRBV27 and TRBJ1-2; TRBD1 aligns across 11 bases. The CDR3 runs to 13 residues. Losses at the gene ends were 6 bases for V and 4 bases for J; bases not matched to a gene: 1. The germline CDR1 and CDR2 sequences are MNHEY and SMNVEV (reference sequence). Written as DNA, the CDR3 is TGTGCCAGCAGCGGGACAGGGGGCTATGGCTACACCTTC. Translating gives CASSGTGGYGYTF.

The chain's CDR3 is CASSIVVGLGGNIQYF. The CDR3 DNA sequence: TGTGCCAGTAGTATTGTGGTGGGACTAGGGGGAAACATTCAGTACTTC. The chain joins TRBV19 to TRBJ2-4, with TRBD2 matching 8 bases. Trimming took 3 bases from V and 6 from J; bases not matched to a gene: 10. CDR3 length: 16 residues. Germline V lookup: CDR1 LNHDA, CDR2 SQIVND (reference sequence).

The V call is TRBV4-1, the J call TRBJ2-5, with D tentatively TRBD2 (6 bases). The CDR3 runs 16 residues. V lost 0 bases and J 7 bases, leaving 18 bases between the germline ends. The V gene's germline CDR1 is MGHRA and CDR2 YSYEKL. The CDR3 here is CASSQEAGRKSGTQYF. The CDR3 nucleotides are TGCGCCAGCAGCCAAGAGGCCGGGAGAAAGTCCGGGACCCAGTACTTC.

The rearrangement uses TRBV5-1 and TRBJ2-6; the match to TRBD1 covers 10 bases. Germline V gene sequence: CDR1 SGHRS, CDR2 YFSETQ. Losses at the gene ends were 3 bases for V and 2 bases for J; bases not matched to a gene: 11. The CDR3 sequence is 19 residues long. The DNA of the CDR3 is TGCGCCAGCAGCTCAGACCGGGACAGGGGATTCACTGGGGCCAACGTCCTGACTTTC. This sequence encodes CASSSDRDRGFTGANVLTF. Looking up the rest from reference TRBV5-1 and TRBJ2-6 gives the full variable domain: KAGVTQTPRYLIKTRGQQVTLSCSPISGHRSVSWYQQTPGQGLQFLFEYFSETQRNKGNFPGRFSGRQFSNSRSEMNVSTLELGDSALYLCASSSDRDRGFTGANVLTFGAGSRLTVL.

On this clone: A read error may produce the germline difference seen at one junction end. This chain connects TRBV7-9 to TRBJ2-3; 12 bases match TRBD2. The germline CDR1 and CDR2 sequences are SEHNR and FQNEAQ (reference sequence). This CDR3 has 16 residues. For the CDR3, the DNA is TGTTCCAGCAGCTTCCTAGCGGGAGGGGGCACAGATACGCAGTATTTT. Protein sequence: CSSSFLAGGGTDTQYF.

This clone was detected only a few times. This chain links TRBV6-6 with TRBJ1-3; TRBD1 is a possible D gene (6 bases). The germline V and J ends were trimmed by 8 bases and 0 bases, with 11 bases remaining between them. CDR3 size: 14 residues. The germline gives CDR1 MNHNY, CDR2 SVGAGI (reference sequence). As DNA, the CDR3 is TGTGCCAGCCATACAGGGCTCTCTGGAAACACCATATATTTT. It specifies CASHTGLSGNTIYF.

CDR3 loop: CASSRRVGTGGETQYF. CDR3 nucleotides: TGTGCCAGCAGCCGAAGAGTCGGGACAGGGGGAGAGACCCAGTACTTC. The V call is TRBV14, the J call TRBJ2-5, with TRBD1 matching over 11 bases. This CDR3 has 16 residues. The trim removed 4 bases at V and 4 bases at J, leaving 8 bases unmatched. Germline CDR1 and CDR2: SGHDN and FVKESK.

The V call is TRBV5-1, the J call TRBJ1-3; possible D gene TRBD1, 5 bases. The CDR3 is made up of 16 amino acids. From germline, CDR1 is SGHRS and CDR2 YFSETQ. Trimming removed 0 bases at V and 0 bases at J, with 10 bases between. The CDR3 sequence: CASSLAGTDSGNTIYF. In DNA, the CDR3 is TGCGCCAGCAGCTTGGCGGGGACTGACTCTGGAAACACCATATATTTT.

The count of this clone is one. The chain has TRBV6-5 and TRBJ1-1; tentative D call: TRBD1 (5 bases). The germline gives CDR1 MNHEY, CDR2 SVGAGI. CDR3 length: 15 amino acids. With 3 bases removed from V and 0 bases from J, the gap between germline ends came to 11 bases. The CDR3 DNA reads as TGTGCCAGCAGTTATGTGGGGGGATTGAACACTGAAGCTTTCTTT. Protein product: CASSYVGGLNTEAFF.

The J gene is TRBJ2-3, the V gene TRBV6-1; 8 nucleotides line up with TRBD2. The CDR3 runs 15 residues. Germline-derived CDR1 and CDR2 are MNHNS and SASEGT. V trimming: 1 base; J trimming: 5 bases; junction bases outside the gene matches: 5. The CDR3 spells CASSEGTSSGDTQYF. In DNA, the CDR3 is TGTGCCAGCAGTGAAGGGACTAGCTCGGGAGATACGCAGTATTTT.

The V gene is TRBV27, the J gene TRBJ2-1; TRBD2 matches 13 bases. The V segment lost 5 bases and the J segment 4 bases; nucleotides outside the gene matches: 5. CDR1 and CDR2 (germline): MNHEY, SMNVEV (reference sequence). The CDR3 consists of 16 residues. CDR3 sequence reads: CASSRTSGGPYNEQFF. DNA of the CDR3: TGTGCCAGCAGTCGGACTAGCGGGGGACCTTACAATGAGCAGTTCTTC.

This clone has only a few counts. V is TRBV30 and J is TRBJ1-4, with a weak D call TRBD1 (5 bases). Germline CDR1 reads GTSNPN; CDR2 reads SVGIG (reference sequence). There are 13 residues in the CDR3. V gave up 2 bases and J gave up 7 bases, with 11 bases separating them. The CDR3 reads CAWSSGVPEKLFF. CDR3 sequence (DNA): TGTGCCTGGAGTTCGGGGGTCCCTGAAAAACTGTTTTTT.

The genes are TRBV6-5 and TRBJ2-7; 9 bases fit TRBD2. J lost 7 bases, V lost 7 bases, and 11 bases had no gene match. Per the germline V gene, CDR1 is MNHEY and CDR2 is SVGAGI. CDR3 size: 14 residues. CDR3: CASTVAGGWGEQYF. Here the CDR3 DNA reads TGTGCCAGCACCGTGGCGGGAGGGTGGGGAGAGCAGTACTTC.

This clone was observed a single time. The J gene is TRBJ1-1, the V gene TRBV20-1, with TRBD1 as a possible D gene (5 bases). V dropped 4 bases and J dropped 6 bases, with 9 bases sitting between them. The germline CDR1 and CDR2 sequences are DFQATT and SNEGSKA (reference sequence). The CDR3 is made up of 11 amino acids. The CDR3 sequence: CSANPTAEAFF. The CDR3 DNA reads as TGCAGTGCTAACCCGACAGCTGAAGCTTTCTTT.

The rearrangement links TRBV5-1 to TRBJ1-5; a weak D match, TRBD1 (5 bases). V was clipped by 4 bases and J by 0 bases, with 11 bases between them. This CDR3 is 15 amino acids long. CDR1 SGHRS and CDR2 YFSETQ come from the germline V gene. CDR3 residues: CASSRGDDSNQPQHF. CDR3 bases: TGCGCCAGCAGCCGGGGGGATGATAGCAATCAGCCCCAGCATTTT.

The genes are TRBV29-1 and TRBJ2-3; 7 nucleotides agree with TRBD2. The germline V gene has CDR1 SQVTM and CDR2 ANQGSEA. The CDR3 runs to 12 residues. V was pared by 6 bases and J by 8 bases, with 8 bases of the junction left unmatched. CDR3 DNA: TGCAGCGTGGCGGCGGGAGTTGGTACGCAGTATTTT. Translation gives CSVAAGVGTQYF.

Note on this clone: The junction and the germline gene differ at one end; a read error may be behind it. V gene TRBV5-1 combines with J gene TRBJ2-6, with a tentative D call TRBD2 (6 bases). CDR1 SGHRS and CDR2 YFSETQ come from the germline V gene. The CDR3 contains 15 residues. The CDR3 reads CASSSEGAGANGLTF. In DNA form, the CDR3 reads TGCGCCAGCAGCTCGGAGGGAGCTGGGGCCAACGGCCTGACTTTC. Full variable domain (rest looked up from reference TRBV5-1 and TRBJ2-6): KAGVTQTPRYLIKTRGQQVTLSCSPISGHRSVSWYQQTPGQGLQFLFEYFSETQRNKGNFPGRFSGRQFSNSRSEMNVSTLELGDSALYLCASSSEGAGANGLTFGAGSRLTVL.

The gene calls are TRBV6-1 and TRBJ2-1; 10 nucleotides agree with TRBD2. The CDR3 has 15 amino acids. The V segment lost 6 bases and the J segment 5 bases; nucleotides outside the gene matches: 7. Germline assignment: CDR1 MNHNS and CDR2 SASEGT. CDR3 in amino acids: CASRKGLAGDNEQFF. The CDR3 DNA follows: TGTGCCAGCAGAAAAGGGCTAGCGGGAGACAATGAGCAGTTCTTC.

The V and J genes are TRBV28 and TRBJ1-4; D is possibly TRBD1 (6 bases). Germline V gene lookup returns CDR1 MDHEN and CDR2 SYDVKM. The CDR3 length is 14 residues. The V end was cut by 8 bases, the J end by 7 bases, with 17 bases between. DNA for the CDR3: TGTGCCAGCTATACCCACAGGGAGAGTGAAAAACTGTTTTTT. This translates into CASYTHRESEKLFF.